The rows below give T cell receptor beta chains drawn from one sample of a study of blood T cell repertoires in COVID-19. Using immunoSEQ multiplex PCR, the repertoire was profiled, and TCRdb retains in-frame clones only, with some absent. The data hold more than 350,000 clones, with more than 70% observed a single time. Material: PBMCs or T cells enriched from blood (not recorded which). Receptors originate from a young woman who had been exposed to COVID-19. Each CDR3 is given with its conserved first and last residue. D genes are given only for firm matches. The size entry is marked missing in some rows and otherwise reads once, few, many or a size class.

V	size	D	J	DNA	CDR3
TRBV5-6	NA	NA	TRBJ1-4	TGTGCCAGCAGCTTGGCTGTCCTGACGGGGAATAATGAAAAACTGTTTTTT	CASSLAVLTGNNEKLFF
TRBV5-5	NA	NA	TRBJ1-5	TGTGCCAGCAGTACGGACAGAGTCAATCAGCCCCAGCATTTT	CASSTDRVNQPQHF
TRBV7-2	NA	TRBD1	TRBJ2-7	TGTGCCAGCAGCTCCGGACAGGGGTCGTCCTACGAGCAGTACTTC	CASSSGQGSSYEQYF
TRBV2	few	TRBD1	TRBJ1-6	TGTGCCAGCGAACAGGGGTACTATAATTCACCCCTCCACTTT	CASEQGYYNSPLHF
TRBV25-1	NA	NA	TRBJ2-4	TGTGCCAGCAGTGACCGCGGACTAGCCAAAAACATTCAGTACTTC	CASSDRGLAKNIQYF
TRBV10-1	NA	TRBD1	TRBJ1-2	TGCGCCAGCAGTCAACAGGGGGTAAATGGCTACACCTTC	CASSQQGVNGYTF
TRBV28	NA	NA	TRBJ2-1	TGTGCCAGCAGTCCAGGAATTTACAATGAGCAGTTCTTC	CASSPGIYNEQFF
TRBV6-5	NA	TRBD1	TRBJ1-4	TGTGCCAGCAGTTACGGGACAGGGGGCCTAAATGAAAAACTGTTTTTT	CASSYGTGGLNEKLFF
TRBV6-2/TRBV6-3	NA	TRBD2	TRBJ2-3	TGTGCCAGCAGTGCGTACCCAATTCTAGCGGGGGGCGTTTCAGATACGCAGTATTTT	CASSAYPILAGGVSDTQYF
TRBV9	NA	TRBD2	TRBJ2-1	TGTGCCAGCAGCAAACTAGCGGGAGGGCTTGGTGAGCAGTTCTTC	CASSKLAGGLGEQFF
TRBV29-1	NA	NA	TRBJ2-7	TGCAGCGTTGCACAGCCCAAAAGTTACGAGCAGTACTTC	CSVAQPKSYEQYF
TRBV2	NA	NA	TRBJ1-5	TGTGCCAGCAGTGAAGCGCGAGTCTGGGGCCCTGCTAGCAATCAGCCCCAGCATTTT	CASSEARVWGPASNQPQHF
TRBV19	NA	NA	TRBJ2-7	TGTGCCAGTACCGGACAGACCTACTACGAGCAGTACTTC	CASTGQTYYEQYF
TRBV6-5	NA	NA	TRBJ1-6	TGTGCCAGCCAGAGCCCCACAGAGACCAATTCACCCCTCCACTTT	CASQSPTETNSPLHF
TRBV4-2	NA	NA	TRBJ2-7	TGTGCCAGCAGCCAAGATTTAACGGGGGTTTACTCCTACGAGCAGTACTTC	CASSQDLTGVYSYEQYF
TRBV10-2	NA	NA	TRBJ2-3	TGCGCCAGCAGCCCGGGACTCTACACAGATACGCAGTATTTT	CASSPGLYTDTQYF
TRBV18	few	TRBD2	TRBJ2-5	TGTGCCAGCTCACCTAGACTAGCGGGAGGGAGGCAAGAGACCCAGTACTTC	CASSPRLAGGRQETQYF
TRBV19	NA	NA	TRBJ2-5	TGTGCCAGTAGTATAGATTCCCGGGATTTGGAGACCCAGTACTTC	CASSIDSRDLETQYF
TRBV10-3	NA	TRBD2	TRBJ2-7	TGTGCCATCAGCCCAGGGACTAGCGGGGACGAGCAGTACTTC	CAISPGTSGDEQYF
TRBV7-2	NA	NA	TRBJ2-7	TGTGCCAGCAGCTTATTTAGCGTAGGGGGAGGGCCGGGCGAGCAGTACTTC	CASSLFSVGGGPGEQYF
TRBV7-2	NA	NA	TRBJ2-7	TGTGCCAGCAGCTTAAGCCGGCTCGGGGAGCAGTACTTC	CASSLSRLGEQYF
TRBV6-5	NA	NA	TRBJ1-5	TGTGCCAGCAGTTACGGGCAGGGTAATCAGCCCCAGCATTTT	CASSYGQGNQPQHF
TRBV11-3	NA	TRBD1	TRBJ2-7	TGTGCCAGCAGCTCTCATTCGACAGGGGTCGAGCAGTACTTC	CASSSHSTGVEQYF
TRBV5-4	NA	TRBD1	TRBJ1-1	TGTGCCAGCAGCTTTGACAGGGGAGGGTTGAACACTGAAGCTTTCTTT	CASSFDRGGLNTEAFF
TRBV7-2	NA	TRBD2	TRBJ2-7	TGTGCCAGCAGCTTAGGGGGGCGGGGGGCGGCCTACGAGCAGTACTTC	CASSLGGRGAAYEQYF
TRBV21-1	NA	NA	TRBJ2-3	TGTGCCAGTCAGCGGGAGGGCCCTCCAGATACGCAGTATTTT	CASQREGPPDTQYF
TRBV3-1/TRBV3-2	once	TRBD1	TRBJ1-6	TGTGCCAGCAGTTACGGACAGGGCCCGACTAATTCACCCCTCCACTTT	CASSYGQGPTNSPLHF
TRBV19	NA	NA	TRBJ2-7	TGTGCCAGTAGTATAGCTAGGCCACCCTACGAGCAGTACTTC	CASSIARPPYEQYF
TRBV6-2/TRBV6-3	NA	NA	TRBJ2-7	TGTGCCAGCAGCGCACATGGCTACGAGCAGTACTTC	CASSAHGYEQYF
TRBV4-2	once	NA	TRBJ2-3	TGTGCCAGCAGCCAACGGAGCACAGATACGCAGTATTTT	CASSQRSTDTQYF
TRBV5-1	NA	NA	TRBJ2-3	TGCGCCAGCAGTCCCGGGACAACAGATACGCAGTATTTT	CASSPGTTDTQYF
TRBV10-2	NA	TRBD1	TRBJ1-2	TGCGCCAGCACGTTTCTCCCAGGGGGCGCCTATGGCTACACCTTC	CASTFLPGGAYGYTF
TRBV7-9	once	NA	TRBJ1-2	TGTGCCAGCAGCAATAGTCAGGTTCTCTATGGCTACACCTTC	CASSNSQVLYGYTF
TRBV7-9	NA	TRBD1	TRBJ1-2	TGTGCCAGCAGCTTAGAGGCGTCAGGGGGCTTGGGCTACACCTTC	CASSLEASGGLGYTF
TRBV7-9	NA	NA	TRBJ2-7	TGTGCCAGCAGCTGGGGAGACGAGCAGTACTTC	CASSWGDEQYF
TRBV18	once	TRBD1	TRBJ2-3	TGTGCCAGCTCACCGGGACAGGGCGGCACAGATACGCAGTATTTT	CASSPGQGGTDTQYF
TRBV28	NA	TRBD1	TRBJ1-3	TGTGCCAGTCGCAAAGACAGGGAAGTTACCCTAAACACCATATATTTT	CASRKDREVTLNTIYF
TRBV6-2/TRBV6-3	NA	TRBD1	TRBJ1-1	TGTGCCAGCAGTACAGGGGGTACTGAAGCTTTCTTT	CASSTGGTEAFF
TRBV9	NA	TRBD2	TRBJ2-3	TGTGCCAGCAGCCAGCGGGGGGCGTCCACAGATACGCAGTATTTT	CASSQRGASTDTQYF
TRBV13	once	TRBD1	TRBJ2-7	TGTGCCAGCAGCTACAGGGACAGCTACGAGCAGTACTTC	CASSYRDSYEQYF
TRBV28	NA	NA	TRBJ2-1	TGTGCCAGCATTGAGGATGTCGTTCACAATGAGCAGTTCTTC	CASIEDVVHNEQFF
TRBV7-8	NA	NA	TRBJ2-7	TGTGCCAGCAGCGCGACAGAAAGCGAGCAGTACTTC	CASSATESEQYF
TRBV4-1	NA	NA	TRBJ2-7	TGCGCCAGCAGCCAAAAGGAGGGACAGTATCCCTACGAGCAGTACTTC	CASSQKEGQYPYEQYF
TRBV7-8	NA	TRBD2	TRBJ2-7	TGTGCCAGCAGTCGCACCGGGACTAGCGGCCACGAGCAGTACTTC	CASSRTGTSGHEQYF
TRBV7-2	NA	NA	TRBJ2-1	TGTGCCAGCAGCTTAATGGGGACAATAAATAATGAGCAGTTCTTC	CASSLMGTINNEQFF
TRBV6-4	NA	NA	TRBJ2-2	TGTGCCAGCGGAATTAGCGGTAACACCGGGGAGCTGTTTTTT	CASGISGNTGELFF